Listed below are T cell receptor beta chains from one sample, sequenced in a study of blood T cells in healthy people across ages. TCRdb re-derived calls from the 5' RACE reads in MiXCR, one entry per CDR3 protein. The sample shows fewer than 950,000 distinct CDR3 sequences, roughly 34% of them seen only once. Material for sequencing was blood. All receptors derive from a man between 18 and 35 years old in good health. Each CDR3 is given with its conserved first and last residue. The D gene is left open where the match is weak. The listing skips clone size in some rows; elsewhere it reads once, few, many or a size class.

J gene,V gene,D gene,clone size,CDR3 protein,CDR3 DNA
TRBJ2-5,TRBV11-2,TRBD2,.,CASSLVSGGVYNEQYF,TGTGCCAGCAGCTTAGTGAGCGGGGGGGTCTACAATGAGCAGTACTTC
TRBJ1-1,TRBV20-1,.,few,CSASQNTEAFF,TGCAGTGCTAGCCAGAACACTGAAGCTTTCTTT
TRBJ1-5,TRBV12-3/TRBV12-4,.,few,CASRLDSNQPQHF,TGTGCCAGCAGGCTGGACAGCAATCAGCCCCAGCATTTT
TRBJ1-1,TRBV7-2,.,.,CASSPQIDRNTEAFF,TGTGCCAGCAGCCCACAAATTGACAGGAACACTGAAGCTTTCTTT
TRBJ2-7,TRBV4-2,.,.,CASSRVLYNEQYF,TGTGCCAGCAGCCGGGTCCTCTACAATGAGCAGTACTTC
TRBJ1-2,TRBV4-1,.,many,CASSQDLFSYGYTF,TGCGCCAGCAGCCAAGATTTGTTCAGCTATGGCTACACCTTC
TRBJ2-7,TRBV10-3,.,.,CAISNSNNEQYF,TGTGCCATCAGTAACAGTAACAATGAGCAGTACTTC
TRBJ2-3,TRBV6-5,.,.,CASSRAGAPDTQYF,TGTGCCAGCTCGAGGGCGGGGGCCCCAGATACGCAGTATTTT
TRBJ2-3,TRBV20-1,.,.,CSARPGISAGDTQYF,TGCAGTGCTAGGCCAGGGATTAGCGCGGGAGATACGCAGTATTTT
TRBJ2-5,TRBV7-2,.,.,CASSINRVPRETQYF,TGTGCCAGCAGCATTAACAGGGTCCCGAGGGAGACCCAGTACTTC
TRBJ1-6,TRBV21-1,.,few,CASSKGGPDSPLHF,TGTGCCAGCAGCAAGGGAGGGCCTGATTCACCCCTCCACTTT
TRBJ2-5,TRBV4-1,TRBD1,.,CASSQGGKGQNNEQYF,TGCGCCAGCAGCCAAGGAGGGAAGGGACAGAACAATGAGCAGTACTTC
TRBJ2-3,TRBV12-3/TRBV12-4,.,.,CASSQMGGSDMQYF,TGTGCCAGCAGCCAAATGGGGGGTTCAGATATGCAATATTTT
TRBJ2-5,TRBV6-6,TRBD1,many,CASSGQEFVETQYF,TGTGCCAGCAGCGGACAGGAATTCGTCGAGACCCAGTACTTC
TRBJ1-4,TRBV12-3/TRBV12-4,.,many,CASLGTTNEKLFF,TGTGCCAGCCTCGGAACAACTAATGAAAAACTGTTTTTT
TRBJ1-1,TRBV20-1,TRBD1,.,CSGVAGQGVHEAFF,TGCAGTGGGGTCGCAGGACAGGGGGTCCATGAAGCTTTCTTT
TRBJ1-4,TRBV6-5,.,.,CASTTRIAREKLFF,TGTGCCAGCACGACCCGAATAGCCCGGGAAAAACTGTTTTTT
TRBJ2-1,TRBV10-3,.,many,CATSGGATEQFF,TGTGCCACATCAGGGGGGGCAACGGAGCAGTTCTTC
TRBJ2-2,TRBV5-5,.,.,CASSLAVWTAGTGELFF,TGTGCCAGCAGCTTGGCGGTGTGGACCGCGGGCACCGGGGAGCTGTTTTTT
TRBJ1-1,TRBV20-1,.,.,CSVRRNMNTEAFF,TGCAGTGTACGACGGAACATGAACACTGAAGCTTTCTTT
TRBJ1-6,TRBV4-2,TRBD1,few,CASSQDGGTGGSPLHF,TGTGCCAGCAGCCAAGATGGGGGGACAGGGGGCTCACCCCTCCACTTT
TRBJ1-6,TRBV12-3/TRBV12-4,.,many,CASRSAGVTSLHF,TGTGCCAGCCGTTCGGCAGGGGTAACGTCCCTCCACTTT
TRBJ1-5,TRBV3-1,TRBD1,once,CASSQGTGAGQPQHF,TGTGCCAGCAGCCAGGGGACAGGGGCAGGGCAGCCCCAGCATTTT
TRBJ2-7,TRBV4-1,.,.,CASSQTTGLSYEQYF,TGCGCCAGCAGCCAGACTACAGGGCTCTCCTACGAGCAGTACTTC
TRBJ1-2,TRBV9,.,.,CASSEPGTKPPTLRPRYHYGYTF,TGTGCCAGCAGCGAGCCGGGGACAAAGCCACCAACACTCCGGCCTAGATATCACTATGGCTACACCTTC
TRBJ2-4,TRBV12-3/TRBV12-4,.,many,CASSPQEFRDIQYF,TGTGCCAGCAGCCCTCAGGAGTTCAGGGACATTCAGTACTTC
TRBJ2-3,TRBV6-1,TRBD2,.,CASSTGLAGADTQYF,TGTGCCAGCAGTACGGGACTAGCGGGGGCGGATACGCAGTATTTT
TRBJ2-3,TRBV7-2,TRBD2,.,CASSYGTGLAGRDTQYF,TGTGCCAGCAGCTACGGAACGGGACTAGCGGGGAGAGATACGCAGTATTTT
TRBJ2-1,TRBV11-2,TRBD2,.,CASSLVRGSGGSSYNEQFF,TGTGCCAGCAGCTTAGTCCGGGGGTCGGGGGGGAGCTCCTACAATGAGCAGTTCTTC
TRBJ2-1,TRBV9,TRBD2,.,CASSPLAGGMYNEQFF,TGTGCCAGCAGCCCCCTGGCGGGGGGGATGTACAATGAGCAGTTCTTC
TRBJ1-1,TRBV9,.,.,CASSAVGGMGTEAFF,TGTGCCAGCAGCGCCGTTGGAGGGATGGGAACTGAAGCTTTCTTT
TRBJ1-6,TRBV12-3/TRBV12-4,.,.,CASSLNQDNPPLHF,TGTGCCAGCAGTTTAAACCAGGATAATCCACCCCTCCACTTT
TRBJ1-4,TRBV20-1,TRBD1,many,CSARGGTGVEKLFF,TGCAGTGCTAGAGGAGGGACAGGGGTTGAAAAACTGTTTTTT
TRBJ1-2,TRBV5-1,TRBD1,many,CASSPEGLSGGEHNGYTF,TGCGCCAGCAGCCCCGAAGGTCTGTCAGGGGGAGAGCATAATGGCTACACCTTC
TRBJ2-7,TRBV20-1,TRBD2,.,CSAPSWGTSSDEQYF,TGCAGTGCTCCCTCTTGGGGGACTAGTTCCGACGAGCAGTACTTC
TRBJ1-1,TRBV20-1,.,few,CSATQTTGLGTEAFF,TGCAGTGCTACACAAACTACAGGGCTCGGCACTGAAGCTTTCTTT
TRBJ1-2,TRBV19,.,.,CASSRSGAYGYTF,TGTGCCAGTAGTAGATCAGGGGCCTATGGCTACACCTTC
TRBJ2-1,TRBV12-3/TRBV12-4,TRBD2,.,CASSPARGGGDEQFF,TGTGCCAGCAGTCCCGCGCGGGGGGGCGGCGATGAGCAGTTCTTC
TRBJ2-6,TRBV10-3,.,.,CAIDQSGANVLTF,TGTGCCATAGATCAATCCGGGGCCAACGTCCTGACTTTC
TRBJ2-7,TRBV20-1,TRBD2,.,CSAREAAGFSYNEQYF,TGCAGTGCTAGAGAGGCAGCGGGGTTCTCCTACAATGAGCAGTACTTC
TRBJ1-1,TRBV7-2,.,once,CASSFWPNTEAFF,TGTGCCAGCAGCTTTTGGCCAAACACTGAAGCTTTCTTT
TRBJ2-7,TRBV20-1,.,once,CSARDDWGTYEQYF,TGCAGTGCTAGAGATGATTGGGGGACCTACGAGCAGTACTTC
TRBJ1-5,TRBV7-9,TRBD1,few,CASSSGTGAGQPQHF,TGTGCCAGCAGCTCTGGGACAGGGGCAGGACAGCCCCAGCATTTT
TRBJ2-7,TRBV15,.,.,CATSRDLIGGLDYEQYF,TGTGCCACCAGCAGAGATTTAATAGGGGGGCTCGACTACGAGCAGTACTTC
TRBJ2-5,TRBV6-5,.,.,CTSSPGQFVETQYF,TGTACCAGCAGTCCTGGACAGTTCGTAGAGACCCAGTACTTC
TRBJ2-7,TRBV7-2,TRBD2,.,CASSTTSGGDEQYF,TGTGCCAGCAGCACAACTAGCGGGGGGGACGAGCAGTACTTC
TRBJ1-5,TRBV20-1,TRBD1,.,CSASSTQGNSNQPQHF,TGCAGTGCTAGTTCTACACAGGGGAATAGCAATCAGCCCCAGCATTTT
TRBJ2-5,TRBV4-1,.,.,CASSQGANEQYF,TGCGCCAGCAGCCAAGGAGCCAATGAGCAGTACTTC
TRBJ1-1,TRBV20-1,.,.,CSARVPGQQSTEAFF,TGCAGTGCTAGAGTTCCAGGACAGCAGTCCACTGAAGCTTTCTTT
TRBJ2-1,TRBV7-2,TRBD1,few,CASSLNRGEKNEQFF,TGTGCCAGCAGCCTCAACAGGGGCGAAAAGAATGAGCAGTTCTTC
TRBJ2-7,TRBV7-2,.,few,CASSLIEGNEQYF,TGTGCCAGCAGCCTAATTGAAGGAAATGAGCAGTACTTC